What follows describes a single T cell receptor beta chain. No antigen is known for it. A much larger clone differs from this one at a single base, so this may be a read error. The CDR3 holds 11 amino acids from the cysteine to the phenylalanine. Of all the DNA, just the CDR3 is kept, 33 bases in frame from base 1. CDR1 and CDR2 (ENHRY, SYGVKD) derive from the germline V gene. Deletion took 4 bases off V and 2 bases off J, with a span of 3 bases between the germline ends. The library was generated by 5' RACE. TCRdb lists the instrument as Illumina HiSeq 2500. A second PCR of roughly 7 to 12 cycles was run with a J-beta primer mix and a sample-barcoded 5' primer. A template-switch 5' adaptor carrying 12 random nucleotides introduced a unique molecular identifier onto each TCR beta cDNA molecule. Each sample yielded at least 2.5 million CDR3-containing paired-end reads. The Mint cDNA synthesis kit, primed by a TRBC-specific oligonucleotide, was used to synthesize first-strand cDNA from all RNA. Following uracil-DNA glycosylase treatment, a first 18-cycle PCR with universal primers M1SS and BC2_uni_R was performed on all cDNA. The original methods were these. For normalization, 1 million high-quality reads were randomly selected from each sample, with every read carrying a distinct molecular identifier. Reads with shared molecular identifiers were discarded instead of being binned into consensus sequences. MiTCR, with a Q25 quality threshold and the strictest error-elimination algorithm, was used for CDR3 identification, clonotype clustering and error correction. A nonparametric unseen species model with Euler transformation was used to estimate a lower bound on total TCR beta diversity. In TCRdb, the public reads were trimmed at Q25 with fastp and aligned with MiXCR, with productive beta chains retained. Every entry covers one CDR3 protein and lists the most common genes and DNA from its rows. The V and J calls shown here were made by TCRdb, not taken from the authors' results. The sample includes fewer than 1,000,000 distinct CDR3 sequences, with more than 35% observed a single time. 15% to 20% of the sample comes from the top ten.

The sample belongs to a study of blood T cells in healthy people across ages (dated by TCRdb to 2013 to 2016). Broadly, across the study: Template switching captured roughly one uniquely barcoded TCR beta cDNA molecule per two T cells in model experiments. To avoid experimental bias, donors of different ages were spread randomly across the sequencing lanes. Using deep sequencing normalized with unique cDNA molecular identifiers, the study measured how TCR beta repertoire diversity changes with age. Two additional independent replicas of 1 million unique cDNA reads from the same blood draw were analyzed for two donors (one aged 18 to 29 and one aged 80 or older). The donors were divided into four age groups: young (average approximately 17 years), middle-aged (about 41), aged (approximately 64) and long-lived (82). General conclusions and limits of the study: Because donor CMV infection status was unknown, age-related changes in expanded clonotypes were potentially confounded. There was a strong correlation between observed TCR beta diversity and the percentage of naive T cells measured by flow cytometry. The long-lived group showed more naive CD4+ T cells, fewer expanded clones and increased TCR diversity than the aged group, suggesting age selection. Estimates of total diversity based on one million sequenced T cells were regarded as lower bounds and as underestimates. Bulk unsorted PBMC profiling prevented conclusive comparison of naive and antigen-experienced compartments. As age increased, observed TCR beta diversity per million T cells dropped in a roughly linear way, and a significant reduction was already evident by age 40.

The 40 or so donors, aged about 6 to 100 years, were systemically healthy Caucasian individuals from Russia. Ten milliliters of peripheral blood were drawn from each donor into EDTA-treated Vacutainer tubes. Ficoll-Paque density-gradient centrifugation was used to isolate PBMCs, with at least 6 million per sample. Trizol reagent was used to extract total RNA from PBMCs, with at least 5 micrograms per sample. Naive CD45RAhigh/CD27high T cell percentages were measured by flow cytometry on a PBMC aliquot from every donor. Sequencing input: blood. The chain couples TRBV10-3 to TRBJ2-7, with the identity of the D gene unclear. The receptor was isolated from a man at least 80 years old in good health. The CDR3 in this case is CAISGPYEQYF. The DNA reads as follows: TGTGCCATCAGTGGGCCCTACGAGCAGTACTTC.